This TCR beta chain emerged from a study of blood T cell repertoires in COVID-19. Turning to the study itself: Some COVID-19 samples were acute and others convalescent; all came from the United States, Italy and Spain.

Deletions cut 1 base from V and 4 bases from J, with 11 bases between. Germline CDR1 and CDR2: SGHTA and FQGTGA. The CDR3 is 15 residues long. In the original processing: Amplified reference gene primers provided the basis for estimating nucleated cell counts. Data came from immunoSEQ multiplex PCR; TCRdb stores just in-frame clones and leaves some out. The DNA gave D and trimming, while V, J and clone size come from that table. This table holds approximately 230,000 clones, 70% to 90% found once. Clinical history reported by participants formed the basis on which cohorts were assigned. This chain joins TRBV7-3 and TRBJ1-5; D not resolved. The sequenced sample was PBMCs or T cells enriched from blood (not recorded which). This TCR came from a man between 40 and 49 years old who had recovered from COVID-19. As DNA, the CDR3 is TGTGCCAGCAGCTTAATTGGCCGGGTGAATCAGCCCCAGCATTTT. Translation gives CASSLIGRVNQPQHF.